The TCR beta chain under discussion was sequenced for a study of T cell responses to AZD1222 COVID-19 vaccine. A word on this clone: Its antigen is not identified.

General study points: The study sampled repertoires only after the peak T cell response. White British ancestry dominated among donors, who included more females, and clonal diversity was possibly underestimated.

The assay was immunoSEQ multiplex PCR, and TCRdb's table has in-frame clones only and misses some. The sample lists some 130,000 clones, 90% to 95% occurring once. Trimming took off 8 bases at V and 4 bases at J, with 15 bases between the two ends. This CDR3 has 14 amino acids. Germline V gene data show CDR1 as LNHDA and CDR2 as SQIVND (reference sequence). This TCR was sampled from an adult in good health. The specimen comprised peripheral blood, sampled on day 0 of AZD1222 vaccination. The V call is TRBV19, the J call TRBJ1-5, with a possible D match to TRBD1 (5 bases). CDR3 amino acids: CASGGRQINQPQHF. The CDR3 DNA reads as TGTGCCAGTGGGGGACGGCAGATTAATCAGCCCCAGCATTTT.